The following is a T cell receptor beta chain sequence with its context. Antigen unknown. This sample is drawn from a study of T cells in Graves' hyperthyroidism and ophthalmopathy. Background on the study: Once the initial diagnosis was made, peripheral blood was obtained before any treatment.

Those with hyperthyroidism were 18 to 65 years old, newly diagnosed, and ill for under 2 months. Uncontrolled infection, other autoimmune disease, pregnancy and lactation each barred patients from inclusion. What was amplified from RNA transcripts were TCR beta CDR3 regions. Researchers ran a first-round RT-PCR on the TCR CDR3 using the HTBI primer set. MiXCR, run by TCRdb on the multiplex PCR reads, gives a single entry per CDR3 protein. This sample has some 350,000 distinct CDR3 sequences; about 19% occur once, and the top ten carry 3.7%. Study-level points and caveats: Most thyroid clonotypes expanded above 0.001 appeared in blood too.

The V and J ends lost 3 bases and 4 bases respectively, with 10 bases between them. Germline V gives CDR1 GTSNPN, CDR2 SVGIG (reference sequence). This CDR3 has 14 amino acids. This chain links TRBV30 with TRBJ1-6; possible D gene TRBD1, 6 bases. Sample: blood. The receptor's source is a woman between 18 and 29 years old with Graves' hyperthyroidism. As DNA, the CDR3 is TGTGCCTGGAGCGGACAGCCATATAATTCACCCCTCCACTTT. Protein sequence: CAWSGQPYNSPLHF.